These 13 T cell receptor beta chains came from one sample sequenced in a study of tissue T cells after allogeneic stem cell transplantation (dated by TCRdb to between 2021 and 2024). Receptors were amplified or captured by the immunoSEQ multiplex PCR assay. TCRdb took over this immuneACCESS table, retaining in-frame rearrangements with V and J assigned. Such tables are incomplete; in checked studies, under half of the missing clones stem from an unresolved V gene, and the remainder is unexplained. The sample data list around 8,000 clones, and about a third of these were observed just once. Of the sample, more than 2.5% is held by the ten largest clones. The time point label for this specimen denotes: mouse harvest day 14 after allogeneic transplant. Mouse grafts combined 10^7 T-cell-depleted bone marrow cells with 10^6 splenic CD5+ T cells, given via tail vein injection. The sample taken for sequencing was skin. These receptor sequences come from a female BALB/c mouse given C57BL/6 T cells with graft-versus-host disease after an allogeneic hematopoietic cell transplant.

As concerns this clone: Mouse gene names and germline throughout. The read terminates 1 residue ahead of where the CDR3 ends, so the germline J gene completes it. The J gene is TRBJ2-2, the V gene TRBV2, with 10 bases identical to TRBD2. V trimming: 0 bases; J trimming: 6 bases; junction bases outside the gene matches: 4. The CDR3 spans 16 residues. Germline V gene data show CDR1 as LGHNA and CDR2 as YSYQKL. The CDR3 DNA, read in part, is TGTGCCAGCAGCCAAGAAAGGCTGGGGGGGCCCGGGCAGCTCTAC. Translation gives CASSQERLGGPGQLY. The whole CDR3 reads CASSQERLGGPGQLYF.

In the case of this clone: The genes and germline here are from mouse. The sequenced fragment ends 1 residue before the CDR3 boundary, so the rest is inferred from the germline J gene. The sample contains more than one DNA sequence encoding this CDR3. V is TRBV26 and J is TRBJ1-6, with D possibly being TRBD1 (5 bases). TRBJ1-6 is an ORF for which the function is uncertain. This CDR3 region has 14 residues. V dropped 4 bases and J dropped 4 bases, with 8 bases sitting between them. The germline CDR1 and CDR2 sequences are KGHPV and FQNQEV (reference sequence). Partial CDR3 DNA: TGTGCCAGCAGTCCCGGACAATATAATTCGCCCCTCTAC. This translates into CASSPGQYNSPLY. The CDR3, in full, reads CASSPGQYNSPLYF.

Notes on this clone: Genes and germline are mouse. The CDR3 end lies 1 residue beyond the end of the read and is filled in from the germline J gene. V usage is TRBV26 and J usage is TRBJ1-1; D not resolved. The CDR3 has 13 residues. Germline values: CDR1 KGHPV, CDR2 FQNQEV (reference sequence). V was clipped by 6 bases and J by 0 bases, with 8 bases between them. The CDR3 spells CASSAASNTEVFF. The sequenced part of the CDR3 DNA is TGTGCCAGCAGCGCCGCATCAAACACAGAAGTCTTC.

Worth noting for this clone: Mouse names are used for the genes. Coverage ceases 1 residue before the CDR3 finishes, and the germline J gene fills in the end. Other nucleotide sequences from this sample produce the same CDR3. J is TRBJ1-1 and V is TRBV23. Germline CDR1 reads KGHTA; CDR2 reads FQNQQP. The CDR3 runs 13 residues. Partial CDR3 DNA: TGCTCCAGCAGTCAGGGGGGAAACACAGAAGTCTTC. Translating gives CSSSQGGNTEVF. The full-length CDR3 reads as CSSSQGGNTEVFF. Drawing the rest from reference TRBV23 and TRBJ1-1, the complete variable domain is DAAVTQKPRYLIKMKGQEAEMKCIPEKGHTAVFWYQQKQSKELKFLIYFQNQQPLDQIDMVKERFSAVCPSSSLCSLGIRTCEAEDSALYLCSSSQGGNTEVFFGKGTRLTVV.

Details on this clone: Gene and germline names: mouse. The read halts 1 residue ahead of the CDR3 end, with the missing end drawn from the germline J gene. The chain joins TRBV13-1 to TRBJ1-1; no reliable D call. The V end was cut by 2 bases, the J end by 3 bases, with 5 bases between. The germline gives CDR1 NSHNY, CDR2 SYGAGN. This CDR3 region has 12 residues. The part of the CDR3 DNA that was read is TGTGCCAGCAGTGACGGTGACACAGAAGTCTTC. The encoded protein is CASSDGDTEVF. The full CDR3 reads CASSDGDTEVFF.

Comments on this clone: Gene names refer to mouse genes. The observed sequence ends 1 residue before the CDR3 terminus, with the missing tail filled in from the germline J gene. J is TRBJ2-2 and V is TRBV26; TRBD1 matches 8 bases. There are 16 residues in the CDR3. V lost 2 bases and J lost 0; bases outside the gene matches: 2. CDR1 KGHPV and CDR2 FQNQEV come from the germline V gene (reference sequence). CDR3 DNA, as far as it was read: TGTGCCAGCAGTCTGCCGGGACAGGCAAACACCGGGCAGCTCTAC. It translates to CASSLPGQANTGQLY. From start to end, the CDR3 is CASSLPGQANTGQLYF.

This clone is medium-sized (0.01 to 0.1%). Gene and germline names: mouse. The read gets to within 1 residue of the CDR3 end, and the germline J gene fills in the rest. V and J are TRBV3 and TRBJ2-2; D may be TRBD2 (6 bases). The CDR3 extends over 14 amino acids. The V gene's germline CDR1 is SNHLY and CDR2 FYNGKV (reference sequence). Trimming took off 1 base at V and 3 bases at J, with 6 bases between the two ends. The CDR3 bases that were read are TGTGCCAGCAGCTTAGACTGGGACACCGGGCAGCTCTAC. Its translation: CASSLDWDTGQLY. In full, the CDR3 is CASSLDWDTGQLYF.

On this clone itself: Gene names refer to mouse genes. The read ends 1 residue before the CDR3 terminus; that terminus is restored from the germline J gene. The chain carries TRBV3 and TRBJ2-7, with TRBD1 matching over 8 bases. V shed 3 bases, J shed 4 bases, and the junction held 2 bases outside the gene matches. Germline V gene lookup returns CDR1 SNHLY and CDR2 FYNGKV (reference sequence). This CDR3 spans 13 amino acids. The CDR3 spells CASSFDRGYEQYF. The sequenced part of the CDR3 DNA is TGTGCCAGCAGCTTCGACAGGGGTTATGAACAGTAC. The full variable domain, in which reference TRBV3 and TRBJ2-7 provide the parts outside the CDR3, is GPKVLQIPSHQIIDMGQMVTLNCDPVSNHLYFYWYKQILGQQMEFLVNFYNGKVMEKSKLFKDQFSVERPDGSYFTLKIQPTALEDSAVYFCASSFDRGYEQYFGPGTRLTVL.

Of note for this clone: Gene names are mouse gene names. The CDR3 end falls 1 residue outside the read, so it is completed with the germline J gene. The chain carries TRBV26 and TRBJ2-1, with 13 bases aligning to TRBD2. The CDR3 is made up of 16 amino acids. With 7 bases clipped from V and 1 base from J, the junction kept 4 bases outside the gene matches. Germline CDR1 and CDR2: KGHPV and FQNQEV (reference sequence). Partial CDR3 DNA: TGTGCCAGCATTCCGGGACTGGGGGGGAACTATGCTGAGCAGTTC. The encoded protein is CASIPGLGGNYAEQF. In full, the CDR3 reads CASIPGLGGNYAEQFF.

Points on this clone: The listed genes are named as in mouse. Sequencing ends 1 residue short of the CDR3 end; the germline J gene provides the rest. V gene TRBV13-1 combines with J gene TRBJ1-6, with 7 nucleotides matching TRBD1. TRBJ1-6 is recorded as an ORF, its role being uncertain. CDR3 length: 14 residues. In germline, CDR1 is NSHNY, CDR2 SYGAGN. With V trimmed by 2 bases and J by 4 bases, 0 bases remained unmatched. CDR3 DNA (partial): TGTGCCAGCAGTGAGGGACAGTATAATTCGCCCCTCTAC. Its protein product is CASSEGQYNSPLY. The full CDR3 sequence reads CASSEGQYNSPLYF.

About this clone itself: The listed genes are named as in mouse. Sequencing ends 1 residue short of the CDR3 end; the germline J gene provides the rest. The chain links TRBV26 to TRBJ2-2; 8 bases align to TRBD2. Germline CDR1 and CDR2: KGHPV and FQNQEV (reference sequence). With 4 bases clipped from V and 3 bases from J, the junction kept 7 bases outside the gene matches. The CDR3 covers 16 residues. CDR3 in amino acids: CASSPRLGWDTGQLYF. The part of the CDR3 DNA that was read is TGTGCCAGCAGTCCCCGACTGGGGTGGGACACCGGGCAGCTCTAC.

This clone showed up just a few times. The genes are named according to mouse. The CDR3 goes on 1 residue after the read ends, and that part is filled in from the germline J gene. V gene TRBV13-3 combines with J gene TRBJ2-1, with 10 bases aligning to TRBD2. J gave up 7 bases and V 5 bases, and 9 bases lay outside the gene matches. From germline, CDR1 is NNHDY and CDR2 SYVADS. The CDR3 extends over 15 amino acids. The part of the CDR3 DNA that was read is TGTGCCAGCAGCCCCGGACTGGGGGCGGGGGCTGAGCAGTTC. It translates to CASSPGLGAGAEQF. The full CDR3 protein is CASSPGLGAGAEQFF.

This clone was recorded a few times. Gene names and germline match the mouse. The read ends 1 residue shy of where the CDR3 ends; the end is completed using the germline J gene. The gene calls are TRBV26 and TRBJ1-1; D not resolved. There are 13 residues in the CDR3. Between the trimmed V and J ends, which lost 6 bases and 0 bases, there was a span of 8 bases. The germline CDR1 and CDR2 sequences are KGHPV and FQNQEV (reference sequence). The CDR3 DNA, read in part, is TGTGCCAGCAGGTTCAATGCAAACACAGAAGTCTTC. Residues: CASRFNANTEVF. The whole CDR3 protein reads CASRFNANTEVFF. Filled out from reference TRBV26 and TRBJ1-1, the complete variable domain reads NSKVIQTPRYLVKGQGQKAKMRCIPEKGHPVVFWYQQNKNNEFKFLINFQNQEVLQQIDMTEKRFSAECPSNSPCSLEIQSSEAGDSALYLCASRFNANTEVFFGKGTRLTVV.